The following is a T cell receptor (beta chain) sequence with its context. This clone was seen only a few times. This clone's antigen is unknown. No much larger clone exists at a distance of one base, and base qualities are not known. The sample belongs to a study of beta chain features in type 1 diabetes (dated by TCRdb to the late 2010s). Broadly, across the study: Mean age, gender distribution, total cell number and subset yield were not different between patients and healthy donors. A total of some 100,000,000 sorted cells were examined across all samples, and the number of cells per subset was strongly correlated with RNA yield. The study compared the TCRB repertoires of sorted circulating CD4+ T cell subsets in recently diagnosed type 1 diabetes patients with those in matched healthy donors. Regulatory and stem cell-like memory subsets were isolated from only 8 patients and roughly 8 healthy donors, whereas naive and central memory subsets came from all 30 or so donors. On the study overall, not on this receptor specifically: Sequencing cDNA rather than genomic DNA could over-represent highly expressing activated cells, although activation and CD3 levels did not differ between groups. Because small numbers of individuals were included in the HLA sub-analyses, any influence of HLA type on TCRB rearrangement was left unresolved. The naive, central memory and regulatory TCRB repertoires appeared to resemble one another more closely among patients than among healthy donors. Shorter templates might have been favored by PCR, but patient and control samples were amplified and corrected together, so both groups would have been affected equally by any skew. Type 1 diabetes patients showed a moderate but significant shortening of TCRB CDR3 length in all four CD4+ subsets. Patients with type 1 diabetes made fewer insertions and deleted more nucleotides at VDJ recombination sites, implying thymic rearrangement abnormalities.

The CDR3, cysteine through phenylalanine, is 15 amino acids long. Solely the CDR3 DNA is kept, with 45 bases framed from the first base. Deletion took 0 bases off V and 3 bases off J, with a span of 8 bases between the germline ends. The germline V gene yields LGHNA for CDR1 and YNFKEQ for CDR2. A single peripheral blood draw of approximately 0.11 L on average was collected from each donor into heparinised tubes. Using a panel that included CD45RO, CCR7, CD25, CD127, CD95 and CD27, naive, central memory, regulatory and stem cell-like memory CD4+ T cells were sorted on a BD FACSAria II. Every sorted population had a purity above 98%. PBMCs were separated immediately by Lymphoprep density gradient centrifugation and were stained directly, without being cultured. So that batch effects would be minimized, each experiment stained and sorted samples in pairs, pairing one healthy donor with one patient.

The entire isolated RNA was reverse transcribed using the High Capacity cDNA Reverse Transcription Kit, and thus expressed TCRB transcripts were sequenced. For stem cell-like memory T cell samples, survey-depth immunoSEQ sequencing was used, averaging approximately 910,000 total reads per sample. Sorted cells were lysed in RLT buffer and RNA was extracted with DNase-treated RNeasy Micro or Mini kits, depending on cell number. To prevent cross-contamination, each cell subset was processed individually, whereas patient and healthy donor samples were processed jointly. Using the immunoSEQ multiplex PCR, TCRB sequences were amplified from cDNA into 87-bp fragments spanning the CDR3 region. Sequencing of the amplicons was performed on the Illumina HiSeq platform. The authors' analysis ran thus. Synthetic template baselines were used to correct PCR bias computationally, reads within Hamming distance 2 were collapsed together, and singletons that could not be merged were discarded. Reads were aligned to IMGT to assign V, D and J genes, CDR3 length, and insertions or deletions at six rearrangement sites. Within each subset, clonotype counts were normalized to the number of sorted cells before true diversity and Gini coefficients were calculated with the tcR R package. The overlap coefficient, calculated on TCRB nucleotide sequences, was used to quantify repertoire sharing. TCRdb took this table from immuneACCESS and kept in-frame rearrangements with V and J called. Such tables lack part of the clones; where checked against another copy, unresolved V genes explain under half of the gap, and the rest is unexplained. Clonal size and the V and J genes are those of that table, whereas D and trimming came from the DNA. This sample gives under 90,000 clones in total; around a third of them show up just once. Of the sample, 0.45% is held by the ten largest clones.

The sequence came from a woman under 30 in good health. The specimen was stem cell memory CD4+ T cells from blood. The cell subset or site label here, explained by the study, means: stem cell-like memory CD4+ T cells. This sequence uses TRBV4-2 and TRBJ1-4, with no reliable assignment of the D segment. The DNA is TGTGCCAGCAGCCAAGAAATAGTCTCTAATGAAAAACTGTTTTTT. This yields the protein CASSQEIVSNEKLFF.